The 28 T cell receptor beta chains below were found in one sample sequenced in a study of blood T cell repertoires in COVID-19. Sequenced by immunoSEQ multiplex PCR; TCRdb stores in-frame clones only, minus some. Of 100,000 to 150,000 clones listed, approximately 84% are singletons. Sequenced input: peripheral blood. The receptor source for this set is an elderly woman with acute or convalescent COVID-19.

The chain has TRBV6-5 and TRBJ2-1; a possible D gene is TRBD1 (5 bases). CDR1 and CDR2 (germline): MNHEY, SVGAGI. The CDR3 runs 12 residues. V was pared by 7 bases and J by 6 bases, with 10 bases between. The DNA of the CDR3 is TGTGCCAGCATGGACACGACCAATGAGCAGTTCTTC. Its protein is CASMDTTNEQFF.

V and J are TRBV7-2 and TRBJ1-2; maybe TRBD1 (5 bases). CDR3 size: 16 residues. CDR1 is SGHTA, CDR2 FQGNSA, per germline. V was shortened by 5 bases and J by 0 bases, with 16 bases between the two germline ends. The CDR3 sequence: CASSPGGHPANYGYTF. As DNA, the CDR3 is TGTGCCAGCAGCCCGGGTGGACACCCGGCTAACTATGGCTACACCTTC.

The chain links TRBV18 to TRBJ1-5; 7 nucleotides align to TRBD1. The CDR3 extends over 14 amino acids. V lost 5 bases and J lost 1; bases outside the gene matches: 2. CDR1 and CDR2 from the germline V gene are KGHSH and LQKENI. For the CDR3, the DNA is TGTGCCAGCTCATCGGGACAGAGCAATCAGCCCCAGCATTTT. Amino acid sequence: CASSSGQSNQPQHF.

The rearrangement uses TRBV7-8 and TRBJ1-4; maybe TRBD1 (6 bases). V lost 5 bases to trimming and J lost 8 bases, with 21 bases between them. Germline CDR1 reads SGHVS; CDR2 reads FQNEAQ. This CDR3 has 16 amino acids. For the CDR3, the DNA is TGTGCCAGCAGCCCCCTTCGGGGGGCGGGTGGAGAAAAACTGTTTTTT. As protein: CASSPLRGAGGEKLFF.

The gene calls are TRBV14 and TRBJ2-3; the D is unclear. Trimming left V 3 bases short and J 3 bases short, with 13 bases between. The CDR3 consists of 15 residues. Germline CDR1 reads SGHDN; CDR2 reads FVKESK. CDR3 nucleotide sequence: TGTGCCAGCAGCCAGGTAGCTTATGGGACAGATACGCAGTATTTT. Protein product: CASSQVAYGTDTQYF.

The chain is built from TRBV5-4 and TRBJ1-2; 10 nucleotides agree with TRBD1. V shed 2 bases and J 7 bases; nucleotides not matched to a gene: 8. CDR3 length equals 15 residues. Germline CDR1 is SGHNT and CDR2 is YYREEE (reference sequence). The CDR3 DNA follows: TGTGCCAGCAGCTTACGGACAGGGGGATCCTTTGGCTACACCTTC. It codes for CASSLRTGGSFGYTF.

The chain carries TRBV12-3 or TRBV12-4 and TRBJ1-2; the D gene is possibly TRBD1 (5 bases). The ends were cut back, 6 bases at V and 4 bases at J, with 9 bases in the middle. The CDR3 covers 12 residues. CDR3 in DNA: TGTGCCAGCAGCTCGACAGCCTATGGCTACACCTTC. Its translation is CASSSTAYGYTF.

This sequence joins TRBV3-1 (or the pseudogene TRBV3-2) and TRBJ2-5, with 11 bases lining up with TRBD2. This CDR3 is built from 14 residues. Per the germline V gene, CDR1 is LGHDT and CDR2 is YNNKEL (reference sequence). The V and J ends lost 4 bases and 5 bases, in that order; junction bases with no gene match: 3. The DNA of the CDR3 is TGTGCCAGCAGCCTCCGGACTAGCGGGGAGACCCAGTACTTC. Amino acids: CASSLRTSGETQYF.

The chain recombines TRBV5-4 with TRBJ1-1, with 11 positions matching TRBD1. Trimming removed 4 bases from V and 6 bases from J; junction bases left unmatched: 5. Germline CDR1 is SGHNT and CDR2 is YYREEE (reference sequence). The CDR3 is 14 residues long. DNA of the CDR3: TGTGCCAGCAGCCGGACAGGGGGCCTCGCTGAAGCTTTCTTT. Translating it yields CASSRTGGLAEAFF.

This CDR3 reads CASSLVRAGVGGVQPQHF. The CDR3 coding sequence is TGTGCCAGCAGCTTAGTTAGGGCGGGGGTTGGAGGGGTTCAGCCCCAGCATTTT. This chain connects TRBV7-2 to TRBJ1-5, with a possible D match to TRBD1 (5 bases). CDR3 size: 18 residues. The V gene's germline CDR1 is SGHTA and CDR2 FQGNSA. Trimming left V 1 base short and J 6 bases short, with 22 bases between.

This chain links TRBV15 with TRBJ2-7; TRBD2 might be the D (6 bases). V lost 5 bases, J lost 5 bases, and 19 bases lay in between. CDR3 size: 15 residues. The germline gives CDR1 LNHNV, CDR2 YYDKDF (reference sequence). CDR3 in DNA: TGTGCCACCAGCCGAGGAACTAGCAGTGCCCACGAGCAGTACTTC. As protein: CATSRGTSSAHEQYF.

This CDR3 reads CASSPFLAGTKYEQYF. In DNA, the CDR3 is TGTGCCAGCAGTCCATTCCTAGCGGGGACAAAATACGAGCAGTACTTC. V is TRBV27 and J is TRBJ2-7; 9 bases agree with TRBD2. Per germline, CDR1 MNHEY and CDR2 SMNVEV (reference sequence). The CDR3 runs to 16 residues. Trimming took 5 bases from V and 4 from J; bases not matched to a gene: 12.

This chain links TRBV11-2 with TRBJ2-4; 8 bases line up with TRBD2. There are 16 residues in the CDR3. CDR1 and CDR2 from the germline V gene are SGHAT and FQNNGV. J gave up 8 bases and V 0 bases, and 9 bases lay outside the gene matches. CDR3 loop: CASSLEGRGAVDIQYF. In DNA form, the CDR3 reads TGTGCCAGCAGCTTAGAGGGGCGGGGGGCGGTGGACATTCAGTACTTC. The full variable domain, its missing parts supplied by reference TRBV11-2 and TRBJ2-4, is EAGVAQSPRYKIIEKRQSVAFWCNPISGHATLYWYQQILGQGPKLLIQFQNNGVVDDSQLPKDRFSAERLKGVDSTLKIQPAKLEDSAVYLCASSLEGRGAVDIQYFGAGTRLSVL.

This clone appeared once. DNA of the CDR3: TGTGCCAGCAGCTTACAGGGCGACTATGGCTACACCTTC. It yields the protein CASSLQGDYGYTF. V usage is TRBV11-2 and J usage is TRBJ1-2; weak D call: TRBD1 (5 bases). The CDR3 length is 13 residues. Germline-derived CDR1 and CDR2 are SGHAT and FQNNGV. Trimming left V 2 bases short and J 3 bases short, with 7 bases between.

CDR3 bases: TGTGCCAGCAGTTATTCCTCTCAGCCCCAGCATTTT. Amino acids: CASSYSSQPQHF. The chain has TRBV12-3 or TRBV12-4 and TRBJ1-5; D ambiguous. The CDR3 runs 12 residues. The germline V and J ends were trimmed by 4 bases and 6 bases, with 7 bases remaining between them.

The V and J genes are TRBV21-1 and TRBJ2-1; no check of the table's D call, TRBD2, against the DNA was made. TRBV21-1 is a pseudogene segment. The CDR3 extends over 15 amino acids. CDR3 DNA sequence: TGTGCCAGCAGCAAAGAAACTAGCGGGGGTGATGAGCAGTTCTTC. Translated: CASSKETSGGDEQFF.

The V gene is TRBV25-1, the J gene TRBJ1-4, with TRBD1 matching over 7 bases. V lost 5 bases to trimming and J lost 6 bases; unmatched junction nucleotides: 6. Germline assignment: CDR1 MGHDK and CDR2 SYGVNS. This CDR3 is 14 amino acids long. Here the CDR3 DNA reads TGTGCCAGCAGTCCCAACGACAGGGATGAAAAACTGTTTTTT. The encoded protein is CASSPNDRDEKLFF.

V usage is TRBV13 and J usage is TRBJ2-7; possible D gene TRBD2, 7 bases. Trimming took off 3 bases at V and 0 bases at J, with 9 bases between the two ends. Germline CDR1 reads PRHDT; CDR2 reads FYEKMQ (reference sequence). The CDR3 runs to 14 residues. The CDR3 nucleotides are TGTGCCAGCAGCTTGGGGGGGCTCTCCTACGAGCAGTACTTC. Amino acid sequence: CASSLGGLSYEQYF.

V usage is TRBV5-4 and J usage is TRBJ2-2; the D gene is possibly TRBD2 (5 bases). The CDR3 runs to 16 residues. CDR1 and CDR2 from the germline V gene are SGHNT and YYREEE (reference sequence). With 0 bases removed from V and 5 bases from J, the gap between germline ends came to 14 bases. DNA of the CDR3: TGTGCCAGCAGCTTGGGGCAGGCTCCGGGAACCGGGGAGCTGTTTTTT. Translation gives CASSLGQAPGTGELFF.

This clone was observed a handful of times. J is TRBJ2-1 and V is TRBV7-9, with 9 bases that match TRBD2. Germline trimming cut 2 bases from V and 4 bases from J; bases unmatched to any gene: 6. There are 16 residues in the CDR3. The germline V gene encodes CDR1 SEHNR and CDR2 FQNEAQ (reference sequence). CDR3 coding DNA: TGTGCCAGCAGCTTATGGCGGGGGGGCGGTTACAATGAGCAGTTCTTC. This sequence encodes CASSLWRGGGYNEQFF. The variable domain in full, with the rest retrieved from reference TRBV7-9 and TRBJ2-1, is DTGVSQNPRHKITKRGQNVTFRCDPISEHNRLYWYRQTLGQGPEFLTYFQNEAQLEKSRLLSDRFSAERPKGSFSTLEIQRTEQGDSAMYLCASSLWRGGGYNEQFFGPGTRLTVL.

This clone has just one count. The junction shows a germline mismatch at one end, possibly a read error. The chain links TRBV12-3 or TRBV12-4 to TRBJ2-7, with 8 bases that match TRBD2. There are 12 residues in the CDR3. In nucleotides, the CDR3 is TGTGCCAGCAGTTTAGGACGCGGGGGGCGGAGCTTC. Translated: CASSLGRGGRSF.

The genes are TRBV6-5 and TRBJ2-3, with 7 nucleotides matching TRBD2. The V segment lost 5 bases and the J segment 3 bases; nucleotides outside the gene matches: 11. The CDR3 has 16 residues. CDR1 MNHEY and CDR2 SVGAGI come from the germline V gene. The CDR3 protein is CASSNLQRGVTDTQYF. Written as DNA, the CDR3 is TGTGCCAGCAGTAACTTGCAGCGGGGAGTAACAGATACGCAGTATTTT.

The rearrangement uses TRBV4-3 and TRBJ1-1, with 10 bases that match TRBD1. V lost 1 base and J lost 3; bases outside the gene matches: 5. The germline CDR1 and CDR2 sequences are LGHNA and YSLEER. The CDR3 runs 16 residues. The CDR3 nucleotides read TGCGCCAGCAGCCAAGTACCGGGACAGGGGCACACTGAAGCTTTCTTT. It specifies CASSQVPGQGHTEAFF.

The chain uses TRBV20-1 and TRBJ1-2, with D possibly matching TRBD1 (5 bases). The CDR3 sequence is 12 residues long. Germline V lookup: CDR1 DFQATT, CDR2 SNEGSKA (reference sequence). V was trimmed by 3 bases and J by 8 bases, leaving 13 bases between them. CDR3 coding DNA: TGCAGTGCTAGTGTCCAGGGAGGCGGCTACACCTTC. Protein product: CSASVQGGGYTF.

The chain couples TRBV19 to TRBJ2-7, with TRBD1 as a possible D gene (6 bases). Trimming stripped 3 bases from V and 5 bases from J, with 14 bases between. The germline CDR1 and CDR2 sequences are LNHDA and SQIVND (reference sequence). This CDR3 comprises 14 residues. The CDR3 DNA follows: TGTGCCAGTAGTATTACAGGGTCTAACGACGAGCAGTACTTC. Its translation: CASSITGSNDEQYF.

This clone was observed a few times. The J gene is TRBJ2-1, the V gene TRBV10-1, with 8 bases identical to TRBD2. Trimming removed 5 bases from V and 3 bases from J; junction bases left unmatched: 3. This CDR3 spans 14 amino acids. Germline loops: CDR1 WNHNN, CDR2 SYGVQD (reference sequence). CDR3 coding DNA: TGCGCCAGCAGTTCAAGCGGGAGCTACAATGAGCAGTTCTTC. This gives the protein CASSSSGSYNEQFF.

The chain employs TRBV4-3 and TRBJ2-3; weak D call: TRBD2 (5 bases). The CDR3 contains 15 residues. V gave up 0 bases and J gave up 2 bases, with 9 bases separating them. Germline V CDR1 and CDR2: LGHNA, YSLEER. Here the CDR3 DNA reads TGCGCCAGCAGCCAAGAGCGGGCTTACACAGATACGCAGTATTTT. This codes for CASSQERAYTDTQYF.

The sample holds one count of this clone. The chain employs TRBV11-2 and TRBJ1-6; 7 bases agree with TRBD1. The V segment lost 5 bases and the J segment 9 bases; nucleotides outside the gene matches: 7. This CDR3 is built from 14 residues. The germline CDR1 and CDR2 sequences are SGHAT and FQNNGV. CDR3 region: CASSKDRLGSPLHF. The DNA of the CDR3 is TGTGCCAGCAGCAAGGACAGGTTAGGTTCACCCCTCCACTTT.